The clone carrying this T cell receptor (beta chain) was recorded once. Its antigen is undetermined. This entry comes from a study of long-term antiretroviral therapy in people with HIV. Study-wide findings and caveats: No data were available on ART adherence, viral resistance or therapy changes.

The CDR3 covers 16 residues. J gave up 0 bases and V 3 bases, and 7 bases lay outside the gene matches. Germline loops: CDR1 SEHNR, CDR2 FQNEAQ (reference sequence). Survey-level immunoSEQ v3.0 assays were run. The table came from immunoSEQ multiplex PCR; TCRdb's copy has only in-frame clones and leaves some out. The sample has about 10,000 clones; about 81% are singletons. The sequence was collected from a man aged 40-50 years with HIV. The specimen comprised unsorted PBMCs, sampled 0.7 years after starting antiretroviral therapy. The chain has TRBV7-9 and TRBJ1-1, with 7 positions matching TRBD1. Here the CDR3 DNA reads TGTGCCAGCAGCTTTACATTGGGACAGCTGAACACTGAAGCTTTCTTT. The encoded protein is CASSFTLGQLNTEAFF.